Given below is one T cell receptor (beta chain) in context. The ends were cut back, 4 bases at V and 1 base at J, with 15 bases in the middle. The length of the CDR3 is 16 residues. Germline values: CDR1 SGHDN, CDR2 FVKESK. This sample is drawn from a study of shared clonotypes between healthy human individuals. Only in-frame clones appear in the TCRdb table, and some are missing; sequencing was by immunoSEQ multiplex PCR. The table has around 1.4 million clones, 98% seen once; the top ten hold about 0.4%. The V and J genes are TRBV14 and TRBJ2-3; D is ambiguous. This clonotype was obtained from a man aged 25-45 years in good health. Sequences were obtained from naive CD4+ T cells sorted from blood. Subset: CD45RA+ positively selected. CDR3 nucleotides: TGTGCCAGCAGCCCCCGGGTTCGAGTGGGCACAGATACGCAGTATTTT. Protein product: CASSPRVRVGTDTQYF.